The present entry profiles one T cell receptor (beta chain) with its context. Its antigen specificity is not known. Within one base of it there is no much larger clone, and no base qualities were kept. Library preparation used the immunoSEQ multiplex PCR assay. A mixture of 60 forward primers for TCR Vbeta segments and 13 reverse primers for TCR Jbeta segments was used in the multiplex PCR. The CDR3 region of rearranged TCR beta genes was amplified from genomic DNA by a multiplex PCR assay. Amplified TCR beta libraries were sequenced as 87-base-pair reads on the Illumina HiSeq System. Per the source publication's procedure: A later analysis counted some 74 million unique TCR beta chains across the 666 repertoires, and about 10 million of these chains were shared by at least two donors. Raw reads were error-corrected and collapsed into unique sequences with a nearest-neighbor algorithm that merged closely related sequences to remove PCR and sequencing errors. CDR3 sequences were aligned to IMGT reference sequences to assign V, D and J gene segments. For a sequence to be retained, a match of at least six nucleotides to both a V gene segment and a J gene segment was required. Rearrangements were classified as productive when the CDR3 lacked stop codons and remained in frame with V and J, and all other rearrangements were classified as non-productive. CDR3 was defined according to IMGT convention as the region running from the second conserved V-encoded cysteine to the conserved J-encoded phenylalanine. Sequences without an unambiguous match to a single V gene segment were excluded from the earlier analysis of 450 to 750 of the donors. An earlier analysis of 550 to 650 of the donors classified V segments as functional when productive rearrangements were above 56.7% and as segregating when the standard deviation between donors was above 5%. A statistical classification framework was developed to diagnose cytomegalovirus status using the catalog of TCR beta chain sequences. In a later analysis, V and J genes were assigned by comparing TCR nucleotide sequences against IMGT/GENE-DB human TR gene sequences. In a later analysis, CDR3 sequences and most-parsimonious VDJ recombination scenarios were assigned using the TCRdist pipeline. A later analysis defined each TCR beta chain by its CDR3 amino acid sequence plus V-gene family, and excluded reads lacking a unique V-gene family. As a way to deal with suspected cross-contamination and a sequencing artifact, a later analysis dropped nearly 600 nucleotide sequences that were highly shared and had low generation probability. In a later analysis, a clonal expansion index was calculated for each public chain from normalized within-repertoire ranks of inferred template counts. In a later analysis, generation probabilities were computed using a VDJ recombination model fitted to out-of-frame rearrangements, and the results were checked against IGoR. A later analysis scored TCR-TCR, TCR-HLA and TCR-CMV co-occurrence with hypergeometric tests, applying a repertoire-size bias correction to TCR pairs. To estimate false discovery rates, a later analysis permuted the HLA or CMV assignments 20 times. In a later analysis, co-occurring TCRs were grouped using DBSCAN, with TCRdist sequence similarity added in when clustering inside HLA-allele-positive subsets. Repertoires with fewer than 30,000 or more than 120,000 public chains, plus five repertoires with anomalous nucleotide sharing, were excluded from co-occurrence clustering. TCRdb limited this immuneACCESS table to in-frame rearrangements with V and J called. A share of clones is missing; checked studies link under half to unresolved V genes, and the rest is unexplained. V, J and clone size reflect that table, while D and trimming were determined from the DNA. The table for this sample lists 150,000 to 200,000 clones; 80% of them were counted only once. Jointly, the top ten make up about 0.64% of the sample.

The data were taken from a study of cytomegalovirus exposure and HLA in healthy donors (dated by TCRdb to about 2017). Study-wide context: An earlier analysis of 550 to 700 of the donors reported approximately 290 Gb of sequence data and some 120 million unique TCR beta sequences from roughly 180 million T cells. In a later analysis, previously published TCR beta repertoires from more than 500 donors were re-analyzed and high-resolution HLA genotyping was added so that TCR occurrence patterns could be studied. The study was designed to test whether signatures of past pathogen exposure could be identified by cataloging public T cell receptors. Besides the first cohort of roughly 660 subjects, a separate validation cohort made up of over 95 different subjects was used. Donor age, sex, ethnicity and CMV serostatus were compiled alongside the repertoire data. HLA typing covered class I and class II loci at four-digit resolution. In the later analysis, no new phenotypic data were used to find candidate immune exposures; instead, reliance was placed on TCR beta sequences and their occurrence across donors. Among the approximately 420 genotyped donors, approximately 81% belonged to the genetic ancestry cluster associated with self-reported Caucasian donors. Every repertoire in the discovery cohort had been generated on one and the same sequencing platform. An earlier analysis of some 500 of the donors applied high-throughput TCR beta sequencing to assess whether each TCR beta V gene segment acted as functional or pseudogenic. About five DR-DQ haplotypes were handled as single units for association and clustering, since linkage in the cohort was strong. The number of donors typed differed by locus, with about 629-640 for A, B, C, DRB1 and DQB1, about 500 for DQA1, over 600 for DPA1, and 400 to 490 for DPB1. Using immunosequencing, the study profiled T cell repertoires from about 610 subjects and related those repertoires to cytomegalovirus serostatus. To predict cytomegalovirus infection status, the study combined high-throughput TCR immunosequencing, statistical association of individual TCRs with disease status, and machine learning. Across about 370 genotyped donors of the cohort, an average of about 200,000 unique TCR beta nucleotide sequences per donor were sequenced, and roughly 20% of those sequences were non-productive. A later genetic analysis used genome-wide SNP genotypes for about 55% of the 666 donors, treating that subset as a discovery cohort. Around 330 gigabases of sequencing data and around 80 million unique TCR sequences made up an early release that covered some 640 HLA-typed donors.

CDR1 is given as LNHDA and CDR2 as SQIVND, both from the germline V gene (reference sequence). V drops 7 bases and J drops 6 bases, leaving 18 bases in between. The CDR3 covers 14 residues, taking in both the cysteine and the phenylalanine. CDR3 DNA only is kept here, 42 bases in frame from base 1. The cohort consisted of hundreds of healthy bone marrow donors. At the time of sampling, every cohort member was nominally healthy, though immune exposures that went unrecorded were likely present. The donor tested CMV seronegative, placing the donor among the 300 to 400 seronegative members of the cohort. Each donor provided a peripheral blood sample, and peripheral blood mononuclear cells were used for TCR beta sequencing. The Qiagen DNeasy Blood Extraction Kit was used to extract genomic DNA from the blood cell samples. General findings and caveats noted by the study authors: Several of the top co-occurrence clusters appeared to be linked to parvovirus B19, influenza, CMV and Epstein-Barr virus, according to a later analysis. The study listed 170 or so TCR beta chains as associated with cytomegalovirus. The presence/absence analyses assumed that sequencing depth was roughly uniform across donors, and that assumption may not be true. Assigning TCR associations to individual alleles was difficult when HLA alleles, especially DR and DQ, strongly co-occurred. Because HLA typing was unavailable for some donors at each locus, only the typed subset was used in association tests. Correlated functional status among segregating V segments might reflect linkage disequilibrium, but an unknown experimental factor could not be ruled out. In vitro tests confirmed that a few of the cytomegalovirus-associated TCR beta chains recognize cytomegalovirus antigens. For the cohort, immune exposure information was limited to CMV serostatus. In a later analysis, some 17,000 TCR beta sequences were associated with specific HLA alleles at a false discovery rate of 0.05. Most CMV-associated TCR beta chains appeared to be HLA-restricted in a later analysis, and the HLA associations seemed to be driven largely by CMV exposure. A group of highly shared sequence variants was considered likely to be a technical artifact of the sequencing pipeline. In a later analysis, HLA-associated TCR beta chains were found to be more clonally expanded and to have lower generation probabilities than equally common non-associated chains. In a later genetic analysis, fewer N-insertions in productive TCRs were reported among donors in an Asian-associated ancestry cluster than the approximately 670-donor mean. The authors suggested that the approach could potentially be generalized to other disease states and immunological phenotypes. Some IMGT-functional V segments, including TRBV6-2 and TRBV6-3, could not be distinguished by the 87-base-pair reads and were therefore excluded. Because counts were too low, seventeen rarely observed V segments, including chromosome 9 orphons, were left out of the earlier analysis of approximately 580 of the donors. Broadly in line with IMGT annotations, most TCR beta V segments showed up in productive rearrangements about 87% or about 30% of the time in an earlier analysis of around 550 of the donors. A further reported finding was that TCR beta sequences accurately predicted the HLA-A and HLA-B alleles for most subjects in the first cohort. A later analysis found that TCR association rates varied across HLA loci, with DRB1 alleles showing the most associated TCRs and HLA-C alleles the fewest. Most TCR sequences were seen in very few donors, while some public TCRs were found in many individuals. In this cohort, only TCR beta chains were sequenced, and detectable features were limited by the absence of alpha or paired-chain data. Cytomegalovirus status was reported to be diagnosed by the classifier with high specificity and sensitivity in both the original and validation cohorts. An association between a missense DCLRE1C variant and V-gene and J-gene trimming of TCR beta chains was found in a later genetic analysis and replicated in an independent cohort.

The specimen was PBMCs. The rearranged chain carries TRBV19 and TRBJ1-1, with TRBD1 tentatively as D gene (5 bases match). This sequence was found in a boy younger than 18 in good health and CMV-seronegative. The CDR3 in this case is CASTGVREVSEAFF. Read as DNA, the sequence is TGTGCCAGTACGGGAGTCAGGGAGGTATCTGAAGCTTTCTTT.